One sample yielded the 6 T cell receptor beta chains listed below, sequenced in a study of regulatory T cells in long-lasting Graves disease. Relying on iRepertoire HTBI primers and Arm-PCR of CDR3 regions, the team built TCR beta libraries. MiXCR, applied by TCRdb to the multiplex PCR reads, yields one record per CDR3 protein. The table includes approximately 560,000 distinct CDR3 sequences, roughly a sixth detected once. The time point here: newly diagnosed GD, antithyroid drugs for less than 3 months. The TCR library was prepared using RNA isolated from PBMCs. These records were also assigned to another study, of T cells in Graves' hyperthyroidism and ophthalmopathy.

The source was peripheral blood mononuclear cells (PBMCs), collected at new diagnosis, from a patient treated with antithyroid drugs. The receptors originated from a man in his late teens or twenties with Graves disease.

This clonotype was detected a few times. The chain joins TRBV20-1 to TRBJ1-1; D is ambiguous. V lost 1 base, J lost 4 bases, and 10 bases lay in between. Per germline, CDR1 DFQATT and CDR2 SNEGSKA (reference sequence). The CDR3 consists of 13 residues. Written as DNA, the CDR3 is TGCAGTGCTAGAGGTCAGAGCGGCACTGAAGCTTTCTTT. It codes for CSARGQSGTEAFF.

About this clonotype: Because the CDR3 is missing its conserved closing phenylalanine or tryptophan, this is likely a read error. The chain couples TRBV7-9 to TRBJ2-3; no definite D call. There are 13 residues in the CDR3. CDR1 is SEHNR, CDR2 FQNEAQ, per germline (reference sequence). Trimming removed 3 bases at V and 0 bases at J, with 4 bases between. The CDR3 reads CASSLGSTDTQYL. CDR3 bases: TGTGCCAGCAGCTTGGGGAGCACAGATACGCAGTATCTT.

Many counts were recorded for this clonotype. V is TRBV27 and J is TRBJ1-1; TRBD1 agrees at 8 bases. In germline, CDR1 is MNHEY, CDR2 SMNVEV (reference sequence). V lost 8 bases, J lost 6 bases, and 8 bases stayed unmatched. The CDR3 length is 13 residues. The CDR3 sequence is CASATGVNSEAFF. The CDR3, as DNA: TGTGCCAGCGCGACAGGGGTTAACTCTGAAGCTTTCTTT.

The rearrangement links TRBV5-4 to TRBJ2-1, with 7 bases fitting TRBD1. The CDR3 has 11 amino acids. Germline trimming cut 9 bases from V and 6 bases from J; bases unmatched to any gene: 3. Germline CDR1 is SGHNT and CDR2 is YYREEE (reference sequence). CDR3 sequence reads: CATGQINEQFF. CDR3 in DNA: TGTGCCACGGGACAGATCAATGAGCAGTTCTTC.

This clonotype has a handful of counts. The V and J genes are TRBV6-5 and TRBJ2-2; D call uncertain. The V gene lost 4 bases and the J gene lost 0 bases, with 6 bases spanning the gap. Germline V gene data show CDR1 as MNHEY and CDR2 as SVGAGI. CDR3 length: 14 residues. The CDR3 nucleotides are TGTGCCAGCAGTTGGGTCGCGAACACCGGGGAGCTGTTTTTT. Amino acid sequence: CASSWVANTGELFF.

This clonotype came up many times. The chain combines TRBV28 with TRBJ1-1; TRBD1 is a possible D gene (5 bases). Germline V gene sequence: CDR1 MDHEN, CDR2 SYDVKM. The CDR3 extends over 16 amino acids. V lost 5 bases and J lost 0, with 16 bases in between. The CDR3 DNA is TGTGCCAGCAGTCTTTTGACAGAAGTCATGAACACTGAAGCTTTCTTT. It encodes CASSLLTEVMNTEAFF.